This TCR beta chain was retrieved from a study of shared clonotypes between healthy human individuals. The length of the CDR3 is 15 residues. With 7 bases removed from V and 3 bases from J, the gap between germline ends came to 18 bases. Germline V CDR1 and CDR2: MNHNS, SASEGT. Researchers ran the assay at a deep level. Profiled with immunoSEQ multiplex PCR; TCRdb holds only in-frame clones, not every one. The data hold about 1 million clones, with 75% observed a single time. This clone has at least ten counts. This clonotype originated in a man aged 18 to 30 in good health. Specimen: memory CD4+ T cells sorted from blood. Subset meaning: CD45RA-negative fraction. The genes are TRBV6-1 and TRBJ1-2; D is unclear. CDR3 in DNA: TGTGCCAGCACCCGCAGCTATAGTATGGACTATGGCTACACCTTC. It codes for CASTRSYSMDYGYTF.